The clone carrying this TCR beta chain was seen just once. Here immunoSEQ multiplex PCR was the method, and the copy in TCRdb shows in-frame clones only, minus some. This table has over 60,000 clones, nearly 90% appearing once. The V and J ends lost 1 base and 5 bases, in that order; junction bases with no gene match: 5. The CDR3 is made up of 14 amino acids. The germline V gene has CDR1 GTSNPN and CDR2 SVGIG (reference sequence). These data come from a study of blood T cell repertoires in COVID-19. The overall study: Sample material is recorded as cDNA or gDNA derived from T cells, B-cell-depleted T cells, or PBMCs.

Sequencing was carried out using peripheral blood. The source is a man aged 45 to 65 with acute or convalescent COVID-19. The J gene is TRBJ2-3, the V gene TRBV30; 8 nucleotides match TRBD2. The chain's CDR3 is CAWSGGLAGDTQYF. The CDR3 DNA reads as TGTGCCTGGAGTGGCGGGCTAGCGGGAGATACGCAGTATTTT.